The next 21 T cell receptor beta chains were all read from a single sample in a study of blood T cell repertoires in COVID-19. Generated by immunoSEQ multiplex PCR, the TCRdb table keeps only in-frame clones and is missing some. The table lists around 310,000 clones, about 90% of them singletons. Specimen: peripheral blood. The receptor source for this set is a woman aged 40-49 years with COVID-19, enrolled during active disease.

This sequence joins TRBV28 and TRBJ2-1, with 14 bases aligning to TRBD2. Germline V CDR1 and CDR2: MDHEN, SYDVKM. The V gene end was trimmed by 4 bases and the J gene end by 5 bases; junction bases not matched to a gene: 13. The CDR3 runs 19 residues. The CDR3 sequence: CASSSNLDPGLAGDNEQFF. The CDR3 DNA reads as TGTGCCAGCAGTTCCAACCTCGATCCGGGACTAGCGGGAGACAATGAGCAGTTCTTC.

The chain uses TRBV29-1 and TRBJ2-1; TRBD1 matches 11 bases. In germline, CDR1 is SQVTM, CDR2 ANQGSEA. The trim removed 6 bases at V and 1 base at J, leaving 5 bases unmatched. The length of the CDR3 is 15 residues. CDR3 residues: CSVQGTGGSYNEQFF. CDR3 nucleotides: TGCAGCGTGCAAGGGACAGGGGGTTCCTACAATGAGCAGTTCTTC.

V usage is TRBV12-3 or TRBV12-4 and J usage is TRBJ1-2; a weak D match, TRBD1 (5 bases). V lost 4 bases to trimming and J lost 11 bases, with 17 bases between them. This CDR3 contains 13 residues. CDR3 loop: CASSYGGWLAYTF. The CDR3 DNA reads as TGTGCCAGCAGTTACGGGGGGTGGCTGGCGTACACCTTC.

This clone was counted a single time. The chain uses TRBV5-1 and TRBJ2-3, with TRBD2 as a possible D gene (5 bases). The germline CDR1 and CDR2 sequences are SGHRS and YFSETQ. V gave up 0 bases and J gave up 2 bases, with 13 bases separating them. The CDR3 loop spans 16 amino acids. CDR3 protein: CASSLEPGSLTDTQYF. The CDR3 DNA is TGCGCCAGCAGCTTGGAACCGGGATCACTCACAGATACGCAGTATTTT.

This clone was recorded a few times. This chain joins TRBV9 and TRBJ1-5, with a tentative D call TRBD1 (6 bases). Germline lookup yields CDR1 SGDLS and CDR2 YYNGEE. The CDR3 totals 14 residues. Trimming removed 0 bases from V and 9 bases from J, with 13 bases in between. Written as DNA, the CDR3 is TGTGCCAGCAGCGTAGATTACAGGGCAGGGCCCCAGCATTTT. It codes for CASSVDYRAGPQHF.

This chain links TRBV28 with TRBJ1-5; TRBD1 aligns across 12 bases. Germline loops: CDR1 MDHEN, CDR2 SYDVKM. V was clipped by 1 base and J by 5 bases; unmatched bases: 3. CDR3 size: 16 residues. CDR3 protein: CASSLYRDRGHQPQHF. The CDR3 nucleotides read TGTGCCAGCAGTTTATACCGGGACAGGGGGCATCAGCCCCAGCATTTT.

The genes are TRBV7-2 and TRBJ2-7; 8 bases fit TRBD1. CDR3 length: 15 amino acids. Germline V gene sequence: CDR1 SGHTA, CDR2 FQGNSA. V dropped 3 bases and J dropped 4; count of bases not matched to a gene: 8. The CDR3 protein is CASSFGQGGGYEQYF. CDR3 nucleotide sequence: TGTGCCAGCAGCTTCGGACAGGGTGGAGGGTACGAGCAGTACTTC.

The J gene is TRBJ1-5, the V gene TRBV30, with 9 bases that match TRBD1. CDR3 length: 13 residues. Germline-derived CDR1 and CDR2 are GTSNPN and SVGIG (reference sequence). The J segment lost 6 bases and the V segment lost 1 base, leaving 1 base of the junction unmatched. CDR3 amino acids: CAWSGQGVQPQHF. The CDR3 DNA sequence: TGTGCCTGGAGTGGACAGGGGGTTCAGCCCCAGCATTTT.

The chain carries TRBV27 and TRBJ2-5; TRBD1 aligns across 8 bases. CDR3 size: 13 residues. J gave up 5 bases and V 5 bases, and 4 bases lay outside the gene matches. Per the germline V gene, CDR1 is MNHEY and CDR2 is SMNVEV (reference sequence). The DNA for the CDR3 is TGTGCCAGCAGTGACAGGGGTGAGGAGACCCAGTACTTC. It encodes CASSDRGEETQYF.

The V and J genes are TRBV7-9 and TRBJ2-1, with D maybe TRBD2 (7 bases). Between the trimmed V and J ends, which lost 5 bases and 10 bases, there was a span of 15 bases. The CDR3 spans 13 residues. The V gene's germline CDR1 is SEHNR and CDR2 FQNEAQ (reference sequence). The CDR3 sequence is CASSPWGGPEQFF. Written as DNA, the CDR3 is TGTGCCAGCAGCCCCTGGGGGGGGCCGGAGCAGTTCTTC.

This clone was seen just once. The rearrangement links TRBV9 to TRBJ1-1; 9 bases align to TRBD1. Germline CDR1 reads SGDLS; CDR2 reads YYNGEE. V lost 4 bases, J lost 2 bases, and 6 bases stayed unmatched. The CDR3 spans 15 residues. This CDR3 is CASSPGDRVNTEAFF. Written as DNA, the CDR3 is TGTGCCAGCAGCCCCGGGGACAGGGTCAACACTGAAGCTTTCTTT.

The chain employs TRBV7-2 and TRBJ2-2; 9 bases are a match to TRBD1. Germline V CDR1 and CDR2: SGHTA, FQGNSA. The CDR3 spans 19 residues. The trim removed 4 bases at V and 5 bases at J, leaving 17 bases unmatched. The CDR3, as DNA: TGTGCCAGCAGCTACTTTGTGATTCTGGGACAGGGTAGGACCGGGGAGCTGTTTTTT. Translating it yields CASSYFVILGQGRTGELFF.

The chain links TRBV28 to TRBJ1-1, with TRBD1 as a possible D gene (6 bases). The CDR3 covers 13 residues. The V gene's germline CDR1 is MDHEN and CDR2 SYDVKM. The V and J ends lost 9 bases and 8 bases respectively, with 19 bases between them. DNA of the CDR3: TGTGCCAGTTGGATCACAGGGAGGGAGGAAGCTTTCTTT. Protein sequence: CASWITGREEAFF.

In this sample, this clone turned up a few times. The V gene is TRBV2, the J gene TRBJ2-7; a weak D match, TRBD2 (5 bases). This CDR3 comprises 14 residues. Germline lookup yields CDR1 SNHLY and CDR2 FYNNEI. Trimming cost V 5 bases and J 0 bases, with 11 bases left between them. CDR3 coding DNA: TGTGCCAGCAGTTGGACGGGAAGCTCCTACGAGCAGTACTTC. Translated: CASSWTGSSYEQYF.

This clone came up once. The CDR3 loop is CASSLEDRGTDTQYF. In nucleotides, the CDR3 is TGTGCCAGCTCACTGGAGGATAGGGGCACAGATACGCAGTATTTT. V is TRBV18 and J is TRBJ2-3; possibly TRBD2 for D (5 bases). Germline lookup yields CDR1 KGHSH and CDR2 LQKENI. The CDR3 loop spans 15 amino acids. With 4 bases removed from V and 1 base from J, the gap between germline ends came to 12 bases.

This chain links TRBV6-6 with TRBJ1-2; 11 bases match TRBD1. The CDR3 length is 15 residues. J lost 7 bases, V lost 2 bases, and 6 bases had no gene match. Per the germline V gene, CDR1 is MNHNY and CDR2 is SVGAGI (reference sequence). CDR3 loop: CASSYRDRGVGGYTF. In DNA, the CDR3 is TGTGCCAGCAGTTACAGGGACAGGGGGGTCGGTGGCTACACCTTC.

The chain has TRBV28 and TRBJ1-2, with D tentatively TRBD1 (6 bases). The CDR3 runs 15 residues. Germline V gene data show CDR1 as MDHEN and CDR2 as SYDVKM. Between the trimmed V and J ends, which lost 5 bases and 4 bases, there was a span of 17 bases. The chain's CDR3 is CASSAPQGLSYGYTF. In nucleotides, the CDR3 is TGTGCCAGCAGTGCCCCTCAGGGGTTAAGCTATGGCTACACCTTC.

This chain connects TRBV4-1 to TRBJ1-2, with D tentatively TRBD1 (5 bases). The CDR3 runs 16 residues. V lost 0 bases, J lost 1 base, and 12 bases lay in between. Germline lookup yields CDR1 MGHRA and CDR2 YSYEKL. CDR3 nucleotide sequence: TGCGCCAGCAGCCAAGATGGGGGGGACTTTAACTATGGCTACACCTTC. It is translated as CASSQDGGDFNYGYTF.

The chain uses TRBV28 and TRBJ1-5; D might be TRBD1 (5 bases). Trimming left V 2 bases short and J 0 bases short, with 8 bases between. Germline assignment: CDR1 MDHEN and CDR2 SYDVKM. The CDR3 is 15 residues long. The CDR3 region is CASSLGGNSNQPQHF. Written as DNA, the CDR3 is TGTGCCAGCAGTTTAGGGGGGAATAGCAATCAGCCCCAGCATTTT.

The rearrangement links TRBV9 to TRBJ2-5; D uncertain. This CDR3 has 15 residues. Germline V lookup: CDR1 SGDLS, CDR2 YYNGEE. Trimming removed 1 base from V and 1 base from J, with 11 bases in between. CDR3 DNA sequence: TGTGCCAGCAGCGTATCCCCGACACTCCAAGAGACCCAGTACTTC. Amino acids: CASSVSPTLQETQYF.

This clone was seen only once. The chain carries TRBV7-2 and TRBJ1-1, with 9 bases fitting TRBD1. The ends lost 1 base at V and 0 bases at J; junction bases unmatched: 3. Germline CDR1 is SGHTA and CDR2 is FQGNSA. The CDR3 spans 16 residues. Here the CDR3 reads CASSLGRDRVNTEAFF. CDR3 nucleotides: TGTGCCAGCAGCTTAGGGCGGGACAGGGTGAACACTGAAGCTTTCTTT.